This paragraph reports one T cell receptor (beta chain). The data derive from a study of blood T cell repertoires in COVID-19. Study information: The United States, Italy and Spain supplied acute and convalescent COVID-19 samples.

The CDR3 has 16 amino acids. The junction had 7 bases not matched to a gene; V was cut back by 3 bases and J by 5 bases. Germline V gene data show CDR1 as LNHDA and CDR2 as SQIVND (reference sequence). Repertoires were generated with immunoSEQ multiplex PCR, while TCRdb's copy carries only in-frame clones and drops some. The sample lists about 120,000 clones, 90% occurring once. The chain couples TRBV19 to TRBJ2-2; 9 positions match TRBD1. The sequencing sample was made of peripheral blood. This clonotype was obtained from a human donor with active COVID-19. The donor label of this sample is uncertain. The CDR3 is CASSIRDRVGTGELFF. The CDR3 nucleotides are TGTGCCAGTAGTATTAGGGACAGGGTAGGGACCGGGGAGCTGTTTTTT.